Shown below are 11 T cell receptor beta chains from a single sample sequenced in a study of spatial heterogeneity in lung cancer (dated by TCRdb to between 2018 and 2021). This specimen's time point label, interpreted: sample taken at primary tumor resection. These receptors are not linked to any known antigen. Library preparation employed 5' RACE. The data were produced on a NextSeq 500. Clones were called with MiXCR by TCRdb after fastp trimmed the public reads at Q25, and only in-frame beta chains were retained. Under each unique CDR3 protein, matching rows form one entry showing the most common genes and DNA. For this sample there are about 28,000 distinct CDR3 sequences; approximately 7% appear just once. Around 25% of the sample rests with the top ten. General study outcomes and caveats: The tumor nonsynonymous mutation count correlated with the number of expanded alpha and beta TCRs within the tumor.

Sequenced here: lung tumor tissue, sampled at surgery. The source of these receptors is a male donor with early-stage non-small cell lung cancer.

Many counts were recorded for this clonotype. V gene TRBV6-5 combines with J gene TRBJ1-6; TRBD1 is a possible D gene (5 bases). Per germline, CDR1 MNHEY and CDR2 SVGAGI. The length of the CDR3 is 15 residues. V lost 2 bases, J lost 9 bases, and 14 bases lay in between. The CDR3 DNA reads TGTGCCAGCAGTTACATCCAGGGCTCCTCTTCACCCCTCCACTTT. It specifies CASSYIQGSSSPLHF.

The V and J genes are TRBV7-2 and TRBJ2-7; 7 bases match TRBD2. Germline V lookup: CDR1 SGHTA, CDR2 FQGNSA. V dropped 4 bases and J dropped 0; count of bases not matched to a gene: 3. CDR3 length: 14 residues. The CDR3 is CASSSPGGSYEQYF. CDR3 DNA sequence: TGTGCCAGCAGCTCCCCGGGGGGCTCCTACGAGCAGTACTTC.

J is TRBJ2-5 and V is TRBV7-9; no reliable D call. The ends were cut back, 1 base at V and 5 bases at J, with 5 bases in the middle. Germline V CDR1 and CDR2: SEHNR, FQNEAQ (reference sequence). This CDR3 is built from 12 residues. The CDR3 DNA sequence: TGTGCCAGCAGCTTAGGAGCGGAGACCCAGTACTTC. This codes for CASSLGAETQYF.

This clonotype was observed at least ten times. The rearrangement uses TRBV27 and TRBJ1-6, with D possibly TRBD1 on 6 matching bases. Trimming took off 2 bases at V and 10 bases at J, with 15 bases between the two ends. This CDR3 is 15 amino acids long. Germline V gene data show CDR1 as MNHEY and CDR2 as SMNVEV (reference sequence). The DNA of the CDR3 is TGTGCCAGCAGTTTAAGAGACAGGTTGGGGTCACCCCTCCACTTT. This encodes CASSLRDRLGSPLHF.

Only a few counts were recorded for this clonotype. This rearrangement joins TRBV27 to TRBJ2-2; the D gene is possibly TRBD2 (6 bases). This CDR3 spans 12 amino acids. Between the trimmed V and J ends, which lost 4 bases and 7 bases, there was a span of 7 bases. Germline values: CDR1 MNHEY, CDR2 SMNVEV (reference sequence). The CDR3 DNA sequence: TGTGCCAGCAGTTGGAGGGACGGGGAGCTGTTTTTT. Residues: CASSWRDGELFF.

There are many counts of this clonotype. The rearrangement uses TRBV18 and TRBJ2-7; 9 positions match TRBD1. Germline lookup yields CDR1 KGHSH and CDR2 LQKENI. With 5 bases clipped from V and 3 bases from J, the junction kept 2 bases outside the gene matches. The CDR3 covers 13 residues. The CDR3 DNA sequence: TGTGCCAGCTCAACGGGACAGGGCTACGAGCAGTACTTC. It yields the protein CASSTGQGYEQYF.

This clonotype was counted many times. The genes are TRBV9 and TRBJ2-3, with no clear D. CDR3 length equals 16 residues. The ends were cut back, 0 bases at V and 3 bases at J, with 14 bases in the middle. Germline-derived CDR1 and CDR2 are SGDLS and YYNGEE. The CDR3 sequence is CASSVGPTQGTDTQYF. In DNA, the CDR3 is TGTGCCAGCAGCGTAGGGCCCACCCAAGGGACAGATACGCAGTATTTT.

This sequence joins TRBV15 and TRBJ2-3, with D possibly being TRBD1 (6 bases). Trimming took 9 bases from V and 3 from J, leaving 10 bases between them. Germline V gene sequence: CDR1 LNHNV, CDR2 YYDKDF (reference sequence). This CDR3 has 12 residues. For the CDR3, the DNA is TGTGCCACTGGCAGGGGAACAGATACGCAGTATTTT. Its translation: CATGRGTDTQYF. Combining the CDR3 with reference TRBV15 and TRBJ2-3 gives the whole variable domain DAMVIQNPRYQVTQFGKPVTLSCSQTLNHNVMYWYQQKSSQAPKLLFHYYDKDFNNEADTPDNFQSRRPNTSFCFLDIRSPGLGDTAMYLCATGRGTDTQYFGPGTRLTVL.

V usage is TRBV20-1 and J usage is TRBJ1-4, with D possibly being TRBD1 (6 bases). Trimming cost V 4 bases and J 4 bases, with 10 bases left between them. CDR3 length equals 13 residues. Germline lookup yields CDR1 DFQATT and CDR2 SNEGSKA (reference sequence). The CDR3 loop is CSAKQGGNEKLFF. CDR3 bases: TGCAGTGCTAAACAAGGGGGTAATGAAAAACTGTTTTTT.

The rearrangement joins TRBV6-2 or TRBV6-3 to TRBJ1-6; no clear D. Trimming took off 6 bases at V and 14 bases at J, with 20 bases between the two ends. CDR1 is MNHEY, CDR2 SVGEGT, per germline. CDR3 length: 14 residues. For the CDR3, the DNA is TGTGCCAGCAGGCAGGACGGGTTTAATTCGGCCCTCCACTTT. Its translation is CASRQDGFNSALHF.

This clonotype was counted between two and nine times. The V call is TRBV5-1, the J call TRBJ2-1; 8 nucleotides align to TRBD1. This CDR3 spans 16 amino acids. V lost 0 bases to trimming and J lost 6 bases; unmatched junction nucleotides: 8. Germline loops: CDR1 SGHRS, CDR2 YFSETQ. CDR3 sequence reads: CASSLAPGGEGNEQFF. Written as DNA, the CDR3 is TGCGCCAGCAGCTTGGCCCCAGGGGGCGAGGGCAATGAGCAGTTCTTC.